This T cell receptor (beta chain) originates from a study of tumor-infiltrating lymphocytes in primary liver carcinoma. This clonotype has just a few counts. The length of the CDR3 is 16 residues. Germline V gene sequence: CDR1 MDHEN, CDR2 SYDVKM. The V segment lost 2 bases and the J segment 3 bases; nucleotides outside the gene matches: 7. TCR beta cDNA was reverse-transcribed from 500 ng of total RNA. The reaction used a constant-region primer and ProtoScript II reverse transcriptase. Libraries covering TCR beta were generated through three nested multiplex PCR rounds (using a slightly modified ARM-PCR). Researchers ran the first two PCR rounds for roughly 11 cycles each with TRBV1-TRBV30 forward primers and a C-beta reverse primer. TCRdb ran MiXCR on the multiplex PCR reads and lists one entry per CDR3 protein. This table holds 150,000 to 200,000 distinct CDR3 sequences, around three fifths found once.

Extraction also yielded germline DNA, while blood RNA was obtained from unsorted whole blood. The TCR originated in an older woman with primary liver carcinoma and hepatitis B virus infection. The chain links TRBV28 to TRBJ1-2; 9 bases line up with TRBD1. Sequencing was performed on peripheral blood. This chain's CDR3 is CASSLTGGQGDYGYTF. The CDR3 DNA reads TGTGCCAGCAGTTTAACCGGGGGACAGGGCGACTATGGCTACACCTTC.